The source of this T cell receptor beta chain is a study of T cell responses to AZD1222 COVID-19 vaccine. Measured with immunoSEQ multiplex PCR; TCRdb has only the in-frame clones, and not every one. The sample lists 150,000 or so clones, roughly nine tenths occurring once. The sequence came from an adult who received the AZD1222 COVID-19 vaccine. This specimen consisted of peripheral blood, obtained 28 days after the second AZD1222 dose.

The CDR3 coding sequence is TGTGCCAGCAGCAAAGTTGGCAGGGTAGACGTCCCTAACTATGGCTACACCTTC. It translates to CASSKVGRVDVPNYGYTF. J is TRBJ1-2 and V is TRBV21-1; TRBD1 is the table's D call and was not checked against the DNA. TRBV21-1 is assigned pseudogene status. The CDR3 is 18 residues long.